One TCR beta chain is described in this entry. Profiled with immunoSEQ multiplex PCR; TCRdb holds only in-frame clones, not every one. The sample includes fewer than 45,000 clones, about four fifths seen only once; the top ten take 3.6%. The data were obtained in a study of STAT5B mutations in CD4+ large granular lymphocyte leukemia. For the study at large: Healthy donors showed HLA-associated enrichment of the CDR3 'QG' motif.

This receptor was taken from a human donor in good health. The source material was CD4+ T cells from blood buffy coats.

CDR3 DNA: TGCGCCAGCAGTTTGACCCACCTGGGAGCGGGGGGGCTAGAGACCCAGTACTTC. Residues: CASSLTHLGAGGLETQYF. The chain uses TRBV5-1 and TRBJ2-5; 10 nucleotides match TRBD2. Germline lookup yields CDR1 SGHRS and CDR2 YFSETQ. The CDR3 totals 18 residues. Trimming at V came to 5 bases and at J to 4 bases, leaving 17 bases not matched to a gene.